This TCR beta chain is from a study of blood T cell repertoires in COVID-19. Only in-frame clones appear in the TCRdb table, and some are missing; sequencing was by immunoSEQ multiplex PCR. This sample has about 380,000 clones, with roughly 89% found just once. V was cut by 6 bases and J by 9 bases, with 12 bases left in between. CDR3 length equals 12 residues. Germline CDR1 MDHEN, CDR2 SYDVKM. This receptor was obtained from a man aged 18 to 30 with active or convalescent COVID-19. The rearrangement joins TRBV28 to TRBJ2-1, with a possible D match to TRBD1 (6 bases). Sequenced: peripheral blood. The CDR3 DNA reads TGTGCCAGCAGACTGATAGGGGGTGAGCAGTTCTTC. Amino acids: CASRLIGGEQFF.